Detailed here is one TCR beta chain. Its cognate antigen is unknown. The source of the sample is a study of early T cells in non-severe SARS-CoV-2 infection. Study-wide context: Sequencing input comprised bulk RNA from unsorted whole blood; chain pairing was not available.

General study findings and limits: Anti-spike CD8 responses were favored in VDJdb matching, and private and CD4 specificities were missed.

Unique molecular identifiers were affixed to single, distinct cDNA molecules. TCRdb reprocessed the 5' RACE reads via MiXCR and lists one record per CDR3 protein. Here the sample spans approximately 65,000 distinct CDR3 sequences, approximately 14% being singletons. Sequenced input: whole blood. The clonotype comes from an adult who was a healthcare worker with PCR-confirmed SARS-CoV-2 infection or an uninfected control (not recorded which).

This chain's CDR3 is CASSQGGAGNSPLHF. DNA for the CDR3: TGCGCCAGCAGCCAGGGTGGGGCGGGTAATTCACCCCTCCACTTT. The chain is built from TRBV4-3 and TRBJ1-6; possibly TRBD1 for D (5 bases). CDR1 is LGHNA and CDR2 is YSLEER in the germline V gene. The CDR3 spans 15 residues. V was pared by 3 bases and J by 6 bases, with 12 bases between.